One and the same sample provided the 9 T cell receptor beta chains below, sequenced in a study of a mutant IDH1 vaccine in newly diagnosed glioma. These receptors are not linked to any known antigen. TCRdb's copy holds only in-frame clones and misses some; the assay was immunoSEQ multiplex PCR. Counted here are approximately 80,000 clones, approximately 78% occurring once; the ten biggest clones make up more than 4.5%. Time point indicated: week 47, end of study. Doses comprised 300 ug of mutant IDH1 20-mer peptide each, plus topical imiquimod. The material was PBMCs, obtained from a glioma patient whose treatment included an IDH1 peptide vaccine. All receptors derive from a man in his forties or fifties with glioma.

V usage is TRBV5-1 and J usage is TRBJ2-3, with a tentative D call TRBD2 (6 bases). Germline values: CDR1 SGHRS, CDR2 YFSETQ. There are 15 residues in the CDR3. The V gene lost 2 bases and the J gene lost 0 bases, with 10 bases spanning the gap. The CDR3 region is CASSLGDLSTDTQYF. As DNA, the CDR3 is TGCGCCAGCAGCTTAGGGGACTTAAGCACAGATACGCAGTATTTT.

J is TRBJ1-5 and V is TRBV19; 7 bases line up with TRBD1. The germline CDR1 and CDR2 sequences are LNHDA and SQIVND (reference sequence). With V trimmed by 4 bases and J by 2 bases, 11 bases remained unmatched. This CDR3 comprises 17 residues. The CDR3 coding sequence is TGTGCCAGTAGTAACTTCTTTACAGGGGCTCGCAATCAGCCCCAGCATTTT. It codes for CASSNFFTGARNQPQHF.

The gene calls are TRBV5-1 and TRBJ1-2; D possibly corresponds to TRBD1 (6 bases). The CDR3 is 14 residues long. Germline V gene data show CDR1 as SGHRS and CDR2 as YFSETQ. Deletions cut 6 bases from V and 0 bases from J, with 12 bases between. The chain's CDR3 is CASTSGATNYGYTF. The CDR3 DNA follows: TGCGCCAGCACCTCGGGGGCTACTAACTATGGCTACACCTTC.

The rearrangement links TRBV5-4 to TRBJ2-1, with a weak D call TRBD2 (6 bases). The CDR3 has 14 residues. Germline V gene data show CDR1 as SGHNT and CDR2 as YYREEE (reference sequence). Trimming cost V 0 bases and J 4 bases, with 8 bases left between them. CDR3 sequence reads: CASSLDRGYNEQFF. The CDR3 nucleotides read TGTGCCAGCAGCTTGGATCGGGGGTACAATGAGCAGTTCTTC.

The chain combines TRBV5-1 with TRBJ2-5, with 8 bases that match TRBD2. The CDR3 is 14 residues long. V shed 3 bases, J shed 4 bases, and the junction held 5 bases outside the gene matches. Per the germline V gene, CDR1 is SGHRS and CDR2 is YFSETQ. CDR3 loop: CASSSGGPPETQYF. The CDR3 DNA sequence: TGCGCCAGCAGCTCGGGGGGGCCTCCAGAGACCCAGTACTTC.

The chain recombines TRBV29-1 with TRBJ2-7; 8 bases line up with TRBD2. The CDR3 extends over 13 amino acids. The J segment lost 2 bases and the V segment lost 5 bases, leaving 5 bases of the junction unmatched. Germline V gene sequence: CDR1 SQVTM, CDR2 ANQGSEA. This CDR3 is CSVRIAGPYEQYF. The CDR3 nucleotides read TGCAGCGTTCGAATAGCGGGACCCTACGAGCAGTACTTC.

V is TRBV10-1 and J is TRBJ1-1, with D possibly TRBD1 on 5 matching bases. Germline CDR1 reads WNHNN; CDR2 reads SYGVQD (reference sequence). With 4 bases removed from V and 6 bases from J, the gap between germline ends came to 12 bases. CDR3 length: 13 amino acids. The DNA of the CDR3 is TGCGCCAGCAGTGGGGACCATGGGGCTGAAGCTTTCTTT. As protein: CASSGDHGAEAFF.

The chain uses TRBV19 and TRBJ2-7; TRBD1 agrees at 10 bases. With 2 bases clipped from V and 4 bases from J, the junction kept 5 bases outside the gene matches. This CDR3 has 15 amino acids. From germline, CDR1 is LNHDA and CDR2 SQIVND (reference sequence). This chain's CDR3 is CASSIRDRGPYEQYF. The CDR3 nucleotides read TGTGCCAGTAGTATACGAGACAGGGGGCCGTACGAGCAGTACTTC.

The chain employs TRBV5-8 and TRBJ1-2; D is uncertain. The CDR3 contains 14 residues. V was trimmed by 1 base and J by 4 bases, leaving 11 bases between them. CDR1 is SGHTS and CDR2 is YDEGEE in the germline V gene. Written as DNA, the CDR3 is TGTGCCAGCAGCTTGACCCCGGAGGCCTATGGCTACACCTTC. Protein product: CASSLTPEAYGYTF.